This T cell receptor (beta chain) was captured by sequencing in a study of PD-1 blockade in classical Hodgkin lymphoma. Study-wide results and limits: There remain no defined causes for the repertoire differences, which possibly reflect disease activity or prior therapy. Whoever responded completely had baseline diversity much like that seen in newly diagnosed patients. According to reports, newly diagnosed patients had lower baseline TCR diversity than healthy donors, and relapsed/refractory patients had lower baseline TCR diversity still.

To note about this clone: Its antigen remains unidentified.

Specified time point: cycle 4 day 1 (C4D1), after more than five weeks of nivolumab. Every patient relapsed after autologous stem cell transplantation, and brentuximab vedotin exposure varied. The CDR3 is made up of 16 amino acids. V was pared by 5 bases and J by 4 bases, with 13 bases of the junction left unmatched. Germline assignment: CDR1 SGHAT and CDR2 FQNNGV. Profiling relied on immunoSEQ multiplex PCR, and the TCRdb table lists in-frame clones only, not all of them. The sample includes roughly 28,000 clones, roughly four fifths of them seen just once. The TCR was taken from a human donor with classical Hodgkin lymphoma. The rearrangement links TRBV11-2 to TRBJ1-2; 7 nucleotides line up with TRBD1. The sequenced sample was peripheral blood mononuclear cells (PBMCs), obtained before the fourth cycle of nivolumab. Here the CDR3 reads CASSPFPTGASYGYTF. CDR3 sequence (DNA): TGTGCCAGCAGCCCCTTCCCTACAGGGGCCAGCTATGGCTACACCTTC.